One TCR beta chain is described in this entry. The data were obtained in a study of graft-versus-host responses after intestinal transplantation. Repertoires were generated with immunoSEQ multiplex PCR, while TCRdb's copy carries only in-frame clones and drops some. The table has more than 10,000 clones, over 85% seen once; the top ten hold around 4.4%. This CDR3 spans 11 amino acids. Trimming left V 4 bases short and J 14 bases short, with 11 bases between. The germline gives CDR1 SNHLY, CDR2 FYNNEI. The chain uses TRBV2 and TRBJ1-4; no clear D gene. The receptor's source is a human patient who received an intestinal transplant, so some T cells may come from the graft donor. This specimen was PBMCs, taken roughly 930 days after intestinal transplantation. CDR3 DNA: TGTGCCAGCAGTGTGGAACAGCGGCTGTTTTTT. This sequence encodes CASSVEQRLFF.